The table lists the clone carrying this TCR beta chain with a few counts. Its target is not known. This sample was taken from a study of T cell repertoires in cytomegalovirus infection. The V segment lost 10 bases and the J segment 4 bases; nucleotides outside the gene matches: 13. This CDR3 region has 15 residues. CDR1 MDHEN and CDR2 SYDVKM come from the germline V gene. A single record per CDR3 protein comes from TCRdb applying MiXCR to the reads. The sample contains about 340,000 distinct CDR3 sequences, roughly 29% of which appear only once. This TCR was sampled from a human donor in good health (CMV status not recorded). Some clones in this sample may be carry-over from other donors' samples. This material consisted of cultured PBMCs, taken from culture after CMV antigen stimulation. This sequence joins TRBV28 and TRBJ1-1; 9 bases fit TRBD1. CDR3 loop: CAIFPSQGAGTEAFF. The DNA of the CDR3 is TGTGCCATCTTTCCCTCACAGGGGGCAGGCACTGAAGCTTTCTTT. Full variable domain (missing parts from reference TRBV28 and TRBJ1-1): DVKVTQSSRYLVKRTGEKVFLECVQDMDHENMFWYRQDPGLGLRLIYFSYDVKMKEKGDIPEGYSVSREKKERFSLILESASTNQTSMYLCAIFPSQGAGTEAFFGQGTRLTVV.